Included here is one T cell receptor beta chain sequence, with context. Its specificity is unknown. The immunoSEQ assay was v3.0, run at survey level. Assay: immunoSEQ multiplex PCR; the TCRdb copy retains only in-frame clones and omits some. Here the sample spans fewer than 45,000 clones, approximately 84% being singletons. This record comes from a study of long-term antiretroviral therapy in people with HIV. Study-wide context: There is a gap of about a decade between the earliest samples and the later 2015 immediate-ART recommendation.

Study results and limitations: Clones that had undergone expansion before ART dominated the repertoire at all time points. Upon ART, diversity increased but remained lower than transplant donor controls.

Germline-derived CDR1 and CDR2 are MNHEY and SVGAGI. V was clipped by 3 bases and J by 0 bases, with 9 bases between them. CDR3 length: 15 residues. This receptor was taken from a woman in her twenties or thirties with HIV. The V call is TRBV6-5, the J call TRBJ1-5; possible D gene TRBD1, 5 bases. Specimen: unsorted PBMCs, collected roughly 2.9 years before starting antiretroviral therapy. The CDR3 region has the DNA TGTGCCAGCAGTTATAGCAGGGTTAGCAATCAGCCCCAGCATTTT. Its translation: CASSYSRVSNQPQHF.